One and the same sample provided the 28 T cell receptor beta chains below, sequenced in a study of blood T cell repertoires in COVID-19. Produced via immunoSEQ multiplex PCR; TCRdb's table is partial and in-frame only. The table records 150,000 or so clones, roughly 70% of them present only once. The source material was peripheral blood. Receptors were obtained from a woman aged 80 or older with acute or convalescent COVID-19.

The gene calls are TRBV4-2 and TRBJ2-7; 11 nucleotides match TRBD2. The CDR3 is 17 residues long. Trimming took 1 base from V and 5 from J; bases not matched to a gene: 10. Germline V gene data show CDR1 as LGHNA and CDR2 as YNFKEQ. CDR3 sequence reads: CASSQAPLSSGRNEQYF. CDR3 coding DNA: TGTGCCAGCAGCCAAGCTCCCCTATCTAGCGGGAGGAACGAGCAGTACTTC.

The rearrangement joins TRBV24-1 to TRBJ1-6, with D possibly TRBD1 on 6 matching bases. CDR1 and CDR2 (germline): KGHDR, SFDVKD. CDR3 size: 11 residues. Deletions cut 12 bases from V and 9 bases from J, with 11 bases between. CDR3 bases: TGTGCCTCGGTCAGGGGTTCACCCCTCCACTTT. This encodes CASVRGSPLHF.

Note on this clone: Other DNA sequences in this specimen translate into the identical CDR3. The CDR3 sequence: CASRRQGGSNQPQHF. The CDR3 DNA is TGTGCCAGCAGGCGACAGGGGGGCAGCAATCAGCCCCAGCATTTT. V is TRBV6-5 and J is TRBJ1-5, with TRBD1 matching 9 bases. The germline V gene has CDR1 MNHEY and CDR2 SVGAGI. CDR3 length: 15 amino acids. The trim removed 6 bases at V and 1 base at J, leaving 4 bases unmatched.

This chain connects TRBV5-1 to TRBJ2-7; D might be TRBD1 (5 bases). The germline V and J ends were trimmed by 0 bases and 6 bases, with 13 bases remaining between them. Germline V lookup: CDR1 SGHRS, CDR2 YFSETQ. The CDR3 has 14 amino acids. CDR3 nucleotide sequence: TGCGCCAGCAGCTTGGTAGGTGCAGGGCTCGAGCAGTACTTC. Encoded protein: CASSLVGAGLEQYF.

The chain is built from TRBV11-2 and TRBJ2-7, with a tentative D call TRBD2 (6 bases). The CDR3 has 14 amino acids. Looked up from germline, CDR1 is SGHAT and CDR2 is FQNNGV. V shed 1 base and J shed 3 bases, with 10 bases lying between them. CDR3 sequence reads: CASSLAVGSYEQYF. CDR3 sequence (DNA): TGTGCCAGCAGCTTAGCCGTCGGGAGCTACGAGCAGTACTTC. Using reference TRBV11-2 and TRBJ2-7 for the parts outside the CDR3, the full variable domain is EAGVAQSPRYKIIEKRQSVAFWCNPISGHATLYWYQQILGQGPKLLIQFQNNGVVDDSQLPKDRFSAERLKGVDSTLKIQPAKLEDSAVYLCASSLAVGSYEQYFGPGTRLTVT.

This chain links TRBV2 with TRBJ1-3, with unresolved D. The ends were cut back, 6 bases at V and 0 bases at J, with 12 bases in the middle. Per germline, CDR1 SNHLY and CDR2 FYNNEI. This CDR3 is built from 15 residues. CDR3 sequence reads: CASRLGRISGNTIYF. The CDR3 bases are TGTGCCAGCAGACTAGGACGGATCTCTGGAAACACCATATATTTT.

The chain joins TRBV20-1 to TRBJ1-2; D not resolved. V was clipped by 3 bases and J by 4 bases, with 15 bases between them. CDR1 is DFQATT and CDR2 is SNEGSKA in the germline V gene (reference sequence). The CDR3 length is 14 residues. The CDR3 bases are TGCAGTGCTAGTCCCCCCACGACTTCCTATGGCTACACCTTC. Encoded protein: CSASPPTTSYGYTF.

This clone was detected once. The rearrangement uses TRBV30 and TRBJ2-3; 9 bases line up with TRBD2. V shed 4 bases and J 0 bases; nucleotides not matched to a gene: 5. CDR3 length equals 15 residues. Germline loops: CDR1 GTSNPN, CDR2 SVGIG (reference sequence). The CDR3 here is CAWTKGLASTDTQYF. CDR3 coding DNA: TGTGCCTGGACCAAGGGACTAGCTAGCACAGATACGCAGTATTTT.

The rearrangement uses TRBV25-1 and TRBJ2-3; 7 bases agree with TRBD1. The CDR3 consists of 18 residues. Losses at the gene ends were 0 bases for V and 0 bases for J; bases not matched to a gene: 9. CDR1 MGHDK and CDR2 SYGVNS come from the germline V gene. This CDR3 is CASSEYEGDSLSTDTQYF. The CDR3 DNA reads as TGTGCCAGCAGTGAATATGAAGGGGACAGTCTTAGCACAGATACGCAGTATTTT.

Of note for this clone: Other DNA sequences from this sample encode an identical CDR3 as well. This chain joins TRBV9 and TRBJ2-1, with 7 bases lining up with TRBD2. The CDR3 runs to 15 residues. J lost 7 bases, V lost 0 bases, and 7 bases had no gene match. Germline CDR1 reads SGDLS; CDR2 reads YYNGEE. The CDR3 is CASSVGGRARNEQFF. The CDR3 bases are TGTGCCAGCAGCGTAGGAGGGAGGGCCCGGAATGAGCAGTTCTTC.

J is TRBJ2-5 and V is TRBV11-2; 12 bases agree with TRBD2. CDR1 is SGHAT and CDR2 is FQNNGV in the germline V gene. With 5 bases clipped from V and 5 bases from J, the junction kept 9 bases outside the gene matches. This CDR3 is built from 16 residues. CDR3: CASSPTSGSSYETQYF. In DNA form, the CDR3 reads TGTGCCAGCAGCCCGACTAGCGGGAGCTCTTATGAGACCCAGTACTTC.

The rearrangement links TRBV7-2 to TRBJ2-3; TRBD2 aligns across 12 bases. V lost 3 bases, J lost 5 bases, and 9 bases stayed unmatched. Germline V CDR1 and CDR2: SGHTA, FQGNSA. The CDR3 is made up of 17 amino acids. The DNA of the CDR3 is TGTGCCAGCAGCTTGGCTAGCGGGAGGGCCGGAGGAGATACGCAGTATTTT. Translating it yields CASSLASGRAGGDTQYF.

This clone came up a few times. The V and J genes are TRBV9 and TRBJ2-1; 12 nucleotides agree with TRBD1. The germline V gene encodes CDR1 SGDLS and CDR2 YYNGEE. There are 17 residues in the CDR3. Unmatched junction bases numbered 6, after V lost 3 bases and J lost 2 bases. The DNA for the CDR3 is TGTGCCAGCAGCGCACCCGGGACAGGGGGCACCTACAATGAGCAGTTCTTC. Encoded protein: CASSAPGTGGTYNEQFF.

The CDR3 region has the DNA TGTGCTAGTGGCCCAGTACCGACAGGGGCTGGAGAGCCCCAGCATTTT. It codes for CASGPVPTGAGEPQHF. V usage is TRBV12-5 and J usage is TRBJ1-5; 8 bases align to TRBD1. The J segment lost 8 bases and the V segment lost 6 bases, leaving 15 bases of the junction unmatched. This CDR3 has 16 residues. In germline, CDR1 is LGHNT, CDR2 FRNRAP.

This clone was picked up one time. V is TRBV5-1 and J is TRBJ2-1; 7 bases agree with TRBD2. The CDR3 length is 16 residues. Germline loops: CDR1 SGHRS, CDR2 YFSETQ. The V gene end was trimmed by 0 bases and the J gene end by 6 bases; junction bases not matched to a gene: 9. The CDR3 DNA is TGCGCCAGCAGCTTGGCCTTGGCTAGCGGAATCAATGAGCAGTTCTTC. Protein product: CASSLALASGINEQFF.

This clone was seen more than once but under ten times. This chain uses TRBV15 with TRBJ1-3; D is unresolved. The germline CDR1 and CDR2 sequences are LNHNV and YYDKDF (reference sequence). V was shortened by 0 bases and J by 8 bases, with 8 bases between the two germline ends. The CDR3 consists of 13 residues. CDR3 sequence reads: CATSRDMSYTIYF. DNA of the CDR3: TGTGCCACCAGCAGAGATATGAGTTACACCATATATTTT.

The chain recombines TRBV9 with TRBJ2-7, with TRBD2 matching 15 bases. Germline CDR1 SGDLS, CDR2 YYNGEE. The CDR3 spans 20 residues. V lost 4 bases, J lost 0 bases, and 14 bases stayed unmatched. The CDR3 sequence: CASSSSPGTSGRPSSYEQYF. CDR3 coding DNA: TGTGCCAGCAGCTCGAGTCCTGGGACTAGCGGGAGGCCAAGCTCCTACGAGCAGTACTTC.

CDR3 region: CASTTIPGAGELFF. CDR3 DNA: TGTGCCAGTACGACTATCCCGGGAGCCGGGGAGCTGTTTTTT. This chain connects TRBV6-6 to TRBJ2-2, with a possible D match to TRBD2 (6 bases). CDR3 length equals 14 residues. Germline-derived CDR1 and CDR2 are MNHNY and SVGAGI (reference sequence). V lost 9 bases and J lost 6, with 17 bases in between.

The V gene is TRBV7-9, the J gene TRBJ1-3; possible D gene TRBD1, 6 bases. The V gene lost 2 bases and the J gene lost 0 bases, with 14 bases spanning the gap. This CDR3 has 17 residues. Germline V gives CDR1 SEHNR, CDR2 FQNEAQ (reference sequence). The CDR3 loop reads CASSLTFGTYSGNTIYF. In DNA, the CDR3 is TGTGCCAGCAGCTTAACCTTCGGGACATACTCTGGAAACACCATATATTTT.

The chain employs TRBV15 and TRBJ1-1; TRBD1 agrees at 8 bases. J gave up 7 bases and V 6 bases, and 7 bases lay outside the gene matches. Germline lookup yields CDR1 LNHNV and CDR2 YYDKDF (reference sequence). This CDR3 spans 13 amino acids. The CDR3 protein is CATSSTGEGEAFF. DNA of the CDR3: TGTGCCACCAGTTCGACAGGGGAAGGTGAAGCTTTCTTT.

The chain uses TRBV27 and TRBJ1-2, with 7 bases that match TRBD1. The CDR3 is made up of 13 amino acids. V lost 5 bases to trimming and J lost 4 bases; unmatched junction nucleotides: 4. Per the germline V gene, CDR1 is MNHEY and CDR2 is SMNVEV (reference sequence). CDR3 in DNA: TGTGCCAGCAGTCTTCGGGACAGCTATGGCTACACCTTC. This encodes CASSLRDSYGYTF.

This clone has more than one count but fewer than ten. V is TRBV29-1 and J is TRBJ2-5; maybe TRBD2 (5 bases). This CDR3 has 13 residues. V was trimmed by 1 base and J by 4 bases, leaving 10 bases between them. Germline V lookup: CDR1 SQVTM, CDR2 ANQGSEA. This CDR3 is CSVEGGVGETQYF. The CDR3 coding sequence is TGCAGCGTTGAAGGGGGAGTGGGAGAGACCCAGTACTTC.

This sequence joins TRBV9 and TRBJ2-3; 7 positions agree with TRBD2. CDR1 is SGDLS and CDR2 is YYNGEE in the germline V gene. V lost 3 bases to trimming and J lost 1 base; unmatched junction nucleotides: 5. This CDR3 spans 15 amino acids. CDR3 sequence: CASSGQGLGTDTQYF. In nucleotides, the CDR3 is TGTGCCAGCAGCGGCCAAGGACTAGGCACAGATACGCAGTATTTT.

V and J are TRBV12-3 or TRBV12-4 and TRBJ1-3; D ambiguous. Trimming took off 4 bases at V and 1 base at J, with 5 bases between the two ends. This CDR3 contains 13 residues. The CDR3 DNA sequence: TGTGCCAGCAGTTCGCGGTCTGGAAACACCATATATTTT. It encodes CASSSRSGNTIYF.

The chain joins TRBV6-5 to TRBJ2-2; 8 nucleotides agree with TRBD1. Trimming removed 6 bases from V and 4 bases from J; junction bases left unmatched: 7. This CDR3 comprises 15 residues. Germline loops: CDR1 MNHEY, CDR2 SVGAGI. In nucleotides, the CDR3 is TGTGCCAGCAGGTCGGGACAGGAGGTCACCGGGGAGCTGTTTTTT. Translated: CASRSGQEVTGELFF.

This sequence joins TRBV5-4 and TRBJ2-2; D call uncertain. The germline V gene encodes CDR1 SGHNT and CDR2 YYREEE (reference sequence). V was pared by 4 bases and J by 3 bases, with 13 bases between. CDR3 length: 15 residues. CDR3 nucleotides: TGTGCCAGCAGCCGTCCATCTAGAGACACCGGGGAGCTGTTTTTT. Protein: CASSRPSRDTGELFF.

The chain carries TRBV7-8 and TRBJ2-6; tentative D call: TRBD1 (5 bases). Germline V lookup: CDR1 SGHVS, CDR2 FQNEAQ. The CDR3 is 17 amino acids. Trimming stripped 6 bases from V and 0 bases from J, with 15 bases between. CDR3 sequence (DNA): TGTGCCAGCAGTTCGCCCTCCACAGGCTCTGGGGCCAACGTCCTGACTTTC. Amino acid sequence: CASSSPSTGSGANVLTF.

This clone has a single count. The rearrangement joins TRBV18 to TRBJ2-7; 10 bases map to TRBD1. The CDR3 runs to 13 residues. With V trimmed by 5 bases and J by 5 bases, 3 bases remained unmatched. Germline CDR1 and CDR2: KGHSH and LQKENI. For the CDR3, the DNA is TGTGCCAGCTCAGTCGGGACAGGGGACGAGCAGTACTTC. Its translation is CASSVGTGDEQYF.